This TCR beta chain was found in a study of blood T cell repertoires in COVID-19 (dated by TCRdb to 2020 to 2021). About the study as a whole: Collaborator samples came from the United States, Italy and Spain and covered acute and convalescent phases of COVID-19. The prospective study material was composed of cDNA or gDNA derived from T cells, B-cell-depleted T cells, or PBMCs. The dataset comprised deeply sampled blood TCRbeta repertoires from subjects exposed to, actively infected with, or recovered from COVID-19. The repertoires were released in a freely available public database intended as a resource for research on the immune response to SARS-CoV-2. The samples were drawn from two sources: the first 160 participants of the ongoing ImmuneRACE study, and about 1,300 subjects contributed by 6 global collaborators. A de-identified subject ID, COVID-19 status, age in years and sex were almost always included in the sample metadata. HLA class I and class II types, where available, came from metadata supplied by the sample provider rather than from assay-based typing.

The CDR3 starts with the cysteine, ends with the phenylalanine, and has 16 residues. The entry retains the CDR3 DNA only, 48 bases that are in frame from base 1. CDR1 and CDR2 are drawn from the germline V gene (reference sequence): SEHNR, FQNEAQ. V has 6 bases trimmed and J has 4 bases trimmed; junction bases matching no gene number 13. Points the paper makes about the study in general: How much clinical and demographic metadata was included differed by source and by participant, and the metadata was provided uncurated.

TCRbeta CDR3 regions were amplified from genomic DNA using the immunoSEQ Assay, a bias-controlled multiplex PCR. Processing in the source paper ran as follows. The number of nucleated cells in each sample was estimated by amplification of reference gene primers within the assay. To quantify the absolute abundance of each unique TCRbeta CDR3 rearrangement, sequence reads were collapsed and filtered. For each sample, productive Simpson clonality was calculated by taking the square root of Simpson's diversity index across productive rearrangements. The source is immuneACCESS, and TCRdb retained only in-frame sequences with V and J called. Part of the clones is not carried over; for the studies checked, unresolved V genes explain less than half of this, and the remainder is unexplained. V and J calls and clone size come straight from that table; D and trimming were deduced from the DNA. The sample profile shows 200,000 to 250,000 clones; about 87% of them were found once. Approximately 7% of the sample comes from the top ten.

On this clone itself: It lacks a known antigen. Base qualities are not provided; no much larger clone lies one nucleotide away.

The collaborating institutions used their own protocols to collect whole blood in K2EDTA tubes. Collaborator samples were shipped for TCRbeta analysis as frozen whole blood, isolated PBMCs, or DNA extracted from either sample type. Rearrangement joined TRBV7-9 to TRBJ2-3, with 7 bases in between that match TRBD2. The TCR originated in an older woman with active or convalescent COVID-19. Sequenced: peripheral blood. CDR3 loop: CASRTRSGGPADTQYF. The bases are TGTGCCAGCAGAACCCGGTCGGGAGGCCCCGCAGATACGCAGTATTTT. Reference TRBV7-9 and TRBJ2-3 genes cover what lies past the CDR3, so the full variable domain is DTGVSQNPRHKITKRGQNVTFRCDPISEHNRLYWYRQTLGQGPEFLTYFQNEAQLEKSRLLSDRFSAERPKGSFSTLEIQRTEQGDSAMYLCASRTRSGGPADTQYFGPGTRLTVL.